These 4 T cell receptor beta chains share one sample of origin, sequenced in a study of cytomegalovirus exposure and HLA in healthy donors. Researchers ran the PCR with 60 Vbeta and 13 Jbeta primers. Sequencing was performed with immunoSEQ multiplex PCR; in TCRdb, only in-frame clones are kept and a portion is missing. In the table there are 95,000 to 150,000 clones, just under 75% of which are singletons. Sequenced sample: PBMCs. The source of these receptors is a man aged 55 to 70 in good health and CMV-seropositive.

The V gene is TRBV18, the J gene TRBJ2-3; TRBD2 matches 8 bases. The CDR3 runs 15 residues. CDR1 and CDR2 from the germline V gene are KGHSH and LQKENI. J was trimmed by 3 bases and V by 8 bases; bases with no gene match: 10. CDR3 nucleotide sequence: TGTGCCAGCACCCAGACTAGCGCAGCTACAGATACGCAGTATTTT. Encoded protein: CASTQTSAATDTQYF.

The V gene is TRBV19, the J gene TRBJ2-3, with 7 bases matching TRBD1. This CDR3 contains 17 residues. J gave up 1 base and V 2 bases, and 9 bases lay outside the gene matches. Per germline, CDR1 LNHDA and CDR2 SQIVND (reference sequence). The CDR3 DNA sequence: TGTGCCAGTAGTATATCTGAGGGGGCGCTGGGCACAGATACGCAGTATTTT. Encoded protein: CASSISEGALGTDTQYF. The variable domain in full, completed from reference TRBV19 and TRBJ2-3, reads DGGITQSPKYLFRKEGQNVTLSCEQNLNHDAMYWYRQDPGQGLRLIYYSQIVNDFQKGDIAEGYSVSREKKESFPLTVTSAQKNPTAFYLCASSISEGALGTDTQYFGPGTRLTVL.

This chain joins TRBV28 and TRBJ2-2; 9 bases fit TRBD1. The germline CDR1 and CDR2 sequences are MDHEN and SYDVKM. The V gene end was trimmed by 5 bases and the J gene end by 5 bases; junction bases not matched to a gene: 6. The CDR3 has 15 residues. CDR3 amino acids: CASSTGTGQTGELFF. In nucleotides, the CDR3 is TGTGCCAGCAGTACCGGGACAGGGCAAACCGGGGAGCTGTTTTTT.

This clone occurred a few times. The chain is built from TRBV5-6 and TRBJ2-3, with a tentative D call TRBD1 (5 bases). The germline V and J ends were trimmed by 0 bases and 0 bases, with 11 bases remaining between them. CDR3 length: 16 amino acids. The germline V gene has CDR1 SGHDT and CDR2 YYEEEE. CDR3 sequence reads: CASSLGQRLSTDTQYF. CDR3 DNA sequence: TGTGCCAGCAGCTTGGGACAGAGGCTTAGCACAGATACGCAGTATTTT.